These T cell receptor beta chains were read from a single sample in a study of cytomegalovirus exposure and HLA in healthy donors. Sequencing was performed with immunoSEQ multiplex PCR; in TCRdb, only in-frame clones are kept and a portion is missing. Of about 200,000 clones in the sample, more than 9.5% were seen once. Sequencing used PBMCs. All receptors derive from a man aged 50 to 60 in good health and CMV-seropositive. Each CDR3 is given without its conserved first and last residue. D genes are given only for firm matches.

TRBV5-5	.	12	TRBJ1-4	ASSPTPGNEKLF
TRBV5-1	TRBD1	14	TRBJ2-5	ASSSGTAKLQETQY
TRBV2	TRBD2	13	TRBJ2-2	ASSPRTSGVGELF
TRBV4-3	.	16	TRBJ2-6	ASSQEGRASSGANVLT
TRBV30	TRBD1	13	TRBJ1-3	AWSADRAAGNTIY
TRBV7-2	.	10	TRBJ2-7	ASSLSTYEQY
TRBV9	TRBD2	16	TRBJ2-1	ASSYRSSGGAGYNEQF
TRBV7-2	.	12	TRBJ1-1	ASSLARGKAEAF
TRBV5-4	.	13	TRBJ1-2	ASSPRGGASYGYT
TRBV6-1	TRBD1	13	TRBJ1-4	ASNPMDRGSEKLF
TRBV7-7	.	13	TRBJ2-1	ASSLNARSDNEQF
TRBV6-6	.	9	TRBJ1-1	ASILMTEAF
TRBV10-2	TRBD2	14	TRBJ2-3	ASRQLAGGHTDTQY
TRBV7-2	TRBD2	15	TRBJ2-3	ASSLARTSGDTDTQY
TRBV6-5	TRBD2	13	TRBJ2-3	ASSPLGLAADTQY
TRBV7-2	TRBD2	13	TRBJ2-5	ASSHRGGREETQY
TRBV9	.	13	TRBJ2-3	ASSVVGGAPDTQY
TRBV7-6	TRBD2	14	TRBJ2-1	ASSLETSGGLVEQF
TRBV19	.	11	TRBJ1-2	ASSRVQNYGYT
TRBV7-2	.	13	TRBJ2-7	ASSLGGGSSYEQY
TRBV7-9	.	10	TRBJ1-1	ASSPRFGEAF
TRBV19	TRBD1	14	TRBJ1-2	ASSGSRDRRYYGYT
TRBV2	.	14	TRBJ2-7	ASSETQGPTSAEQY
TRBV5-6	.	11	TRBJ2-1	ASSPFTFNEQF
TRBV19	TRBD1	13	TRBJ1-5	ASSSGQGAHQPQH
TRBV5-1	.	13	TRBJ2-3	ASSRGLEVTDTQY
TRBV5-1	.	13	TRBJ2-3	ASTSSGYSTDTQY
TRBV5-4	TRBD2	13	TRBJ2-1	ASTSGGTSNNEQF
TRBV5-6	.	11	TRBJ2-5	ASSLAGGETQY
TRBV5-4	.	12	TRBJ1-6	ASSLEGRGSPLH
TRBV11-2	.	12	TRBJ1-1	ASSTQGVNTEAF
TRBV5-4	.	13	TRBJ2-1	ASSLSTLGDNEQF
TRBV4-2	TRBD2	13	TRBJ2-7	ASSQGAGGPYEQY
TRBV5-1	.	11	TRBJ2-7	ASSLGPEYEQY